This T cell receptor beta chain was retrieved from a study of T cells expressing NK-cell markers. Study-wide results and limits: Topping the CD3+CD56-NKG2C+ fraction as well were these clonotypes, in a handful of donors.

On this clonotype: Its antigen is as yet unknown.

The germline V gene has CDR1 SEHNR and CDR2 FQNEAQ (reference sequence). The CDR3 has 11 amino acids. UMIs were included in TCR beta cDNA generated by 5'RACE template switching. No DNA is given; TCRdb re-called the 5' RACE reads and lists each CDR3 protein once. Recorded here are about 410,000 distinct CDR3 sequences; the top ten clones represent approximately 12%. Sequencing was performed on blood T cells: a sorted CD56 or NKG2C T cell subset, CD4+ or CD8+ T cells, or bulk PBMC T cells (not recorded which). The chain is built from TRBV7-9 and TRBJ2-5. The receptor comes from a woman between 50 and 59 years old in good health. CDR3 amino acids: CASTNFETQYF.